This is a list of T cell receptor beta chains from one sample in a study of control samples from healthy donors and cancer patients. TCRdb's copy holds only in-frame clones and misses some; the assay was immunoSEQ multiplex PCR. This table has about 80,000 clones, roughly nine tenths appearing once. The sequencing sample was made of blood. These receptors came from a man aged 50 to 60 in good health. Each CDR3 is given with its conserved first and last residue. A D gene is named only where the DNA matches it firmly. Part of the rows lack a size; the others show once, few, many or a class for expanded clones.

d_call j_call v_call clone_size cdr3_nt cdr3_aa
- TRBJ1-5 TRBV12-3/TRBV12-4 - TGTGCCAGCAGTTTTGCAGATCAGCCCCAGCATTTT CASSFADQPQHF
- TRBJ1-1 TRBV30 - TGTGCCTGGGCCCAGAACACTGAAGCTTTCTTT CAWAQNTEAFF
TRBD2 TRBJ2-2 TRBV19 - TGTGCCAGTAGTATCAGAAAGCGGGGGATATCGGGAGGCACCGGGGAGCTGTTTTTT CASSIRKRGISGGTGELFF
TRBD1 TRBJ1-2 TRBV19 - TGTGCCAGTAGTTCGGACAGGTGGGATGGCTACACCTTC CASSSDRWDGYTF
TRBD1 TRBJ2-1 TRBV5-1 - TGCGCCAGCAGCTCTACAGGGGGCGGGTACAATGAGCAGTTCTTC CASSSTGGGYNEQFF
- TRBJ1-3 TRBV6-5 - TGTGCCAGCATTGTCAACTCTGGAAACACCATATATTTT CASIVNSGNTIYF
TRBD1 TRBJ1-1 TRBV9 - TGTGCCAGCAGCCCTCGACAGGGGGGAAACACTGAAGCTTTCTTT CASSPRQGGNTEAFF
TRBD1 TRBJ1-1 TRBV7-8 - TGTGCCAGCACCCCAGGGGGCGCGAGCACTGAAGCTTTCTTT CASTPGGASTEAFF
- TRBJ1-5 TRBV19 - TGTGCCAGTAGTGGGGACACCGGGGTTGGCAATCAGCCCCAGCATTTT CASSGDTGVGNQPQHF
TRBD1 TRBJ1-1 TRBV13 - TGTGCCAGCAGCTACCTGACAGGGGTAGGCGTGAACACTGAAGCTTTCTTT CASSYLTGVGVNTEAFF
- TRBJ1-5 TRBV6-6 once TGTGCCAGCAGTCCCCGGGGCGGGGGCGCTTCATCTCAGCCCCAGCATTTT CASSPRGGGASSQPQHF
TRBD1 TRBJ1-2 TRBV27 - TGTGCCAGCAGTTTATCGGGACAGGGGGGCTATGGCTACACCTTC CASSLSGQGGYGYTF
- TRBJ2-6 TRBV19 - TGTGCCAGTAGTATATGGCAGGCCGGGGTTGGGGCCAACGTCCTGACTTTC CASSIWQAGVGANVLTF
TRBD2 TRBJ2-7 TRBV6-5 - TGTGCCAGCAGCCTACTAGCGGGGGCCTACGAGCAGTACTTC CASSLLAGAYEQYF
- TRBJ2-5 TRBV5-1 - TGCGCCAGCAGCTTGGGTCCGGGGGTGGCAGAGACCCAGTACTTC CASSLGPGVAETQYF